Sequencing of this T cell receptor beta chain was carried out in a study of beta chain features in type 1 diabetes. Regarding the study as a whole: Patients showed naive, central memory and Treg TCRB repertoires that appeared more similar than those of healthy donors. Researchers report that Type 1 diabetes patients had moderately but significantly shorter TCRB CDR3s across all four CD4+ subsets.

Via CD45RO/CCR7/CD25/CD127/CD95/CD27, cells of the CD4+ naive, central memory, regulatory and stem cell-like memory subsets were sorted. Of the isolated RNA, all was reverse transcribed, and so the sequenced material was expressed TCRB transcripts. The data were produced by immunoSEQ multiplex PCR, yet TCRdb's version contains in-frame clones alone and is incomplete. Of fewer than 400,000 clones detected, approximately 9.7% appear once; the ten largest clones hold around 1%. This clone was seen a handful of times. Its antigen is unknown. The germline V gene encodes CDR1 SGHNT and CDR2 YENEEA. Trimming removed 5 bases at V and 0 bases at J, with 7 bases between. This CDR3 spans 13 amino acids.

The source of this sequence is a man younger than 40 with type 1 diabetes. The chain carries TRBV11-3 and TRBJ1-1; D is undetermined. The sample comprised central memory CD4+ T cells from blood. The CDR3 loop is CASSLGLNTEAFF. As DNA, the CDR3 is TGTGCCAGCAGCCTTGGTTTGAACACTGAAGCTTTCTTT. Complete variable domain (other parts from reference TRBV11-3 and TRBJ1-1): EAGVVQSPRYKIIEKKQPVAFWCNPISGHNTLYWYLQNLGQGPELLIRYENEEAVDDSQLPKDRFSAERLKGVDSTLKIQPAELGDSAVYLCASSLGLNTEAFFGQGTRLTVV.